A selection of T cell receptor beta chains follows, all from one sample in a study of cytomegalovirus exposure and HLA in healthy donors. Some clones are missing from TCRdb's copy, which holds only in-frame ones; the method was immunoSEQ multiplex PCR. The data show approximately 96,000 clones, less than 85% seen once. The sample was PBMCs. These receptor sequences come from a male donor in good health and CMV-seronegative. CDR3s include the opening cysteine and the closing phenylalanine or tryptophan. The order of the fields is V gene, D gene, clone size, J gene, CDR3 protein, CDR3 DNA. D genes are given only for firm matches. Expanded clones are given a class, and other clones once, few, many or no size at all.

>TRBV5-6|NA|NA|TRBJ2-1
CASSLEPRGILNEQFF
TGTGCCAGCAGCTTGGAGCCCAGGGGAATTTTAAATGAGCAGTTCTTC
>TRBV9|NA|NA|TRBJ2-7
CASSVTVGSYEQYF
TGTGCCAGCAGCGTAACAGTCGGCTCCTACGAGCAGTACTTC
>TRBV19|NA|NA|TRBJ1-1
CASTFRQAMNTEAFF
TGTGCCAGTACATTTCGACAGGCCATGAACACTGAAGCTTTCTTT
>TRBV5-1|NA|NA|TRBJ1-4
CASSSGQSLSHGEKLFF
TGCGCCAGCAGCTCCGGACAGAGTCTGAGTCATGGTGAAAAACTGTTTTTT
>TRBV25-1|NA|NA|TRBJ2-1
CASRRDGSSYNEQFF
TGTGCCAGCCGTAGGGACGGGAGCTCCTACAATGAGCAGTTCTTC
>TRBV10-3|TRBD2|NA|TRBJ2-1
CAIVLAGGGGSYNEQFF
TGTGCCATCGTTCTAGCGGGAGGGGGGGGCTCCTACAATGAGCAGTTCTTC
>TRBV13|TRBD1|few|TRBJ2-3
CASSSHRGSTDTQYF
TGTGCCAGCAGCTCTCACAGGGGTAGCACAGATACGCAGTATTTT
>TRBV13|TRBD1|NA|TRBJ2-7
CASSFMGQGAREQYF
TGTGCCAGCAGCTTTATGGGACAGGGGGCGCGGGAGCAGTACTTC
>TRBV29-1|NA|NA|TRBJ1-2
CSVEDHRAEVEGYTF
TGCAGCGTTGAAGATCACAGGGCGGAAGTGGAAGGCTACACCTTC
>TRBV6-5|NA|NA|TRBJ1-5
CASSYRGSNQPQHF
TGTGCCAGCAGTTACAGGGGTAGCAATCAGCCCCAGCATTTT
>TRBV13|TRBD2|NA|TRBJ2-5
CASSLGLAAQETQYF
TGTGCCAGCAGCTTAGGCCTAGCGGCCCAAGAGACCCAGTACTTC
>TRBV7-9|TRBD2|NA|TRBJ2-7
CASSLNLAVTYEQYF
TGTGCCAGCAGCCTAAACCTAGCGGTTACCTACGAGCAGTACTTC
>TRBV28|NA|once|TRBJ1-1
CASRKLGEGMNTEAFF
TGTGCCAGCCGCAAACTGGGGGAGGGTATGAACACTGAAGCTTTCTTT
>TRBV27|TRBD2|NA|TRBJ2-3
CASSLGWEGFSGTDTQYF
TGTGCCAGCAGTTTGGGGTGGGAGGGCTTCTCCGGCACAGATACGCAGTATTTT
>TRBV5-1|TRBD1|few|TRBJ1-3
CASSQDRGNTIYF
TGCGCCAGCAGCCAGGACAGGGGAAACACCATATATTTT
>TRBV10-3|NA|once|TRBJ2-3
CAIQAPNTDTQYF
TGTGCCATCCAAGCGCCCAACACAGATACGCAGTATTTT
>TRBV6-5|TRBD2|few|TRBJ2-1
CASSDPGTRDEQFF
TGTGCCAGCAGTGACCCCGGGACTAGGGATGAGCAGTTCTTC
>TRBV18|TRBD1|few|TRBJ1-1
CASSPAGGTEAFF
TGTGCCAGCTCACCAGCAGGGGGTACTGAAGCTTTCTTT
>TRBV5-1|TRBD2|NA|TRBJ2-5
CASSSTSGQETQYF
TGCGCCAGCAGCTCCACTAGCGGCCAAGAGACCCAGTACTTC
>TRBV29-1|TRBD2|NA|TRBJ2-1
CSVEDFVGTSGRTVDEQFF
TGCAGCGTTGAAGATTTCGTCGGGACTAGCGGGAGAACCGTCGATGAGCAGTTCTTC
>TRBV10-2|NA|NA|TRBJ2-7
CASRGLGSGYEQYF
TGCGCCAGCAGGGGGCTCGGGAGTGGGTACGAGCAGTACTTC
>TRBV6-4|TRBD2|NA|TRBJ2-2
CASSRQGTSGRAMNTGELFF
TGTGCCAGCAGCCGACAGGGAACTAGCGGGAGGGCTATGAACACCGGGGAGCTGTTTTTT
>TRBV5-1|NA|NA|TRBJ2-2
CASSLDRVNTGELFF
TGCGCCAGCAGCTTGGACAGGGTGAACACCGGGGAGCTGTTTTTT
>TRBV10-3|NA|few|TRBJ1-5
CAISAGGSGNQPQHF
TGTGCCATCAGTGCCGGGGGGAGTGGAAATCAGCCCCAGCATTTT
>TRBV4-3|TRBD2|NA|TRBJ2-5
CASSQDGLASGKETQYF
TGCGCCAGCAGCCAAGATGGATTGGCTAGCGGGAAAGAGACCCAGTACTTC
>TRBV11-3|NA|NA|TRBJ2-2
CASSLGPRRGSNTGELFF
TGTGCCAGCAGCTTAGGCCCCCGGCGGGGATCGAACACCGGGGAGCTGTTTTTT
>TRBV5-1|TRBD1|once|TRBJ2-2
CASSRGQAGTGELFF
TGCGCCAGCAGCCGCGGACAGGCCGGCACCGGGGAGCTGTTTTTT